The T cell receptor (beta chain) under discussion was sequenced for a study of blood T cell repertoires in COVID-19 (dated by TCRdb to 2020 to 2022). With regard to the full study: The collaborator samples originated in the United States, Italy and Spain and spanned the acute and convalescent phases of COVID-19. The prospective study material was composed of cDNA or gDNA derived from T cells, B-cell-depleted T cells, or PBMCs. Deeply sampled blood TCRbeta repertoires from subjects exposed to, actively infected with, or recovered from COVID-19 were included in the dataset. A freely available public database, intended as a resource for researchers studying the immune response to SARS-CoV-2, is where the repertoires were released. The samples were drawn from the first 160 participants of the ongoing ImmuneRACE study and from 950 to 1,500 subjects provided by 6 global collaborators. Nearly every sample came with metadata listing a de-identified subject ID, COVID-19 status, age in years and sex. Where HLA class I and class II types were available, the types were taken from metadata supplied by the sample provider, not from assay-based typing.

In Seattle, one collaborating source enrolled patients while the infection was active and tracked those patients longitudinally over the course of disease. Whole blood was collected in K2EDTA tubes by collaborating institutions according to the institutions' own protocols. For TCRbeta analysis, collaborators shipped samples in one of three forms: frozen whole blood, isolated PBMCs, or DNA extracted from either of those sample types. The research as a whole found: The amount of clinical and demographic metadata varied by source and participant and was provided uncurated.

TCRbeta CDR3 regions were amplified from genomic DNA by means of the immunoSEQ Assay, a bias-controlled multiplex PCR. Concerning the study's data processing: The number of nucleated cells in each sample was estimated from the amplification of reference gene primers within the assay. To quantify the absolute abundance of each unique TCRbeta CDR3 rearrangement, sequence reads were collapsed and filtered. Productive Simpson clonality was computed per sample as the square root of Simpson's diversity index over productive rearrangements. The immuneACCESS repertoire file appears here via TCRdb, limited to in-frame rearrangements. These files lack a portion of the clones; in checked studies, under half of the deficit traces to unresolved V genes, and the cause of the others is not known. That table furnishes V, J and clone size, whereas the DNA furnished D and trimming. The sample data list tens of thousands of clones, and under 85% of these were observed just once. The ten biggest clones cover about an eighth of the sample.

With regard to this clone: This clone's antigen is unknown. Qualities for individual bases were not recorded, and no much larger clone is one base off.

The clonotype was recovered from a man aged 50 to 60 with COVID-19, enrolled during active disease. The sample was peripheral blood.

The bases read TGTGCCAGCAGCCAACGCACTGGAGCTTACAATGAGCAGTTCTTC. Translation gives CASSQRTGAYNEQFF. This receptor chain uses TRBV3-1 (or the pseudogene TRBV3-2) and TRBJ2-1, with the D gene not clear enough to name. The CDR3 runs 15 residues from the cysteine to the phenylalanine. Only the CDR3 DNA is retained, 45 bases long and in frame from the first base. The germline V gene (reference sequence) gives CDR1 as LGHDT and CDR2 as YNNKEL. Relative to germline, V is 2 bases shorter and J is 4 bases shorter, with 12 bases between their ends.